This TCR beta chain was sequenced during a study of post-analysis software for immune sequencing data. Turning to the study itself: Patients with relapsing-remitting, secondary progressive and progressive-relapsing multiple sclerosis courses were all represented. Study-wide results and limits: Those samples that were prepared in the same batch co-clustered strongly by F measure. In patients, TRBV5-6, TRBV5-1 and TRBV20-1 belonged to four or five TRBV segments found more frequently than in controls. Multiple sclerosis patients showed significantly lower normalized Chao1 diversity than controls did.

Germline loops: CDR1 ENHRY, CDR2 SYGVKD. CDR3 length: 15 residues. Trimming at V came to 5 bases and at J to 5 bases, leaving 9 bases not matched to a gene. This clonotype was seen at least ten times. Its specificity is not known. cDNA libraries for TCR beta contained unique molecular identifiers. TCRdb reprocessed the PCR reads via MiXCR and lists one record per CDR3 protein. The profile shows roughly 200,000 distinct CDR3 sequences, about 30% of them singletons. The rearrangement links TRBV10-3 to TRBJ2-7, with 10 bases matching TRBD1. The TCR was taken from a girl aged 2-17 years with multiple sclerosis. The source material was blood. CDR3 DNA sequence: TGTGCCATCAGTCATCCGGGACAGGGGAGGGACGAGCAGTACTTC. Residues: CAISHPGQGRDEQYF.